The 26 T cell receptor beta chains below were found in one sample sequenced in a study of cytomegalovirus exposure and HLA in healthy donors. Primers for the PCR totalled 60 Vbeta and 13 Jbeta. Produced via immunoSEQ multiplex PCR; TCRdb's table is partial and in-frame only. The sample contains around 100,000 clones, approximately 70% of which appear only once. Sequenced sample: PBMCs. The receptors here all came from a man aged 30 to 45 in good health and CMV-seropositive.

In the case of this clone: Other nucleotide sequences in the sample specify the same CDR3. The chain employs TRBV28 and TRBJ1-2; D not resolved. V lost 6 bases and J 1 base, leaving 3 bases between the germline ends. This CDR3 is built from 11 residues. Germline CDR1 reads MDHEN; CDR2 reads SYDVKM. The CDR3 nucleotides read TGTGCCAGCAGCAGTAACTATGGCTACACCTTC. This translates into CASSSNYGYTF.

This clone was counted only a few times. The V call is TRBV19, the J call TRBJ2-5; weak D call: TRBD2 (5 bases). The assigned J gene may be wrong: the sequence end matches TRBJ2-7 better. The CDR3 has 13 residues. Germline loops: CDR1 LNHDA, CDR2 SQIVND (reference sequence). In DNA form, the CDR3 reads TGTGCCAGTAGAGCGAGGGTCGAGAACGAGCAGTACTTC. Its translation is CASRARVENEQYF.

The chain recombines TRBV15 with TRBJ2-6; TRBD1 matches at 8 bases. The CDR3 contains 19 residues. The J segment lost 0 bases and the V segment lost 0 bases, leaving 7 bases of the junction unmatched. Per germline, CDR1 LNHNV and CDR2 YYDKDF (reference sequence). CDR3 sequence (DNA): TGTGCCACCAGCAGAGATCATGAACAGGGGGTCTCTGGGGCCAACGTCCTGACTTTC. Translation: CATSRDHEQGVSGANVLTF.

Only a few counts were recorded for this clone. Different DNA sequences within this sample yield the same CDR3. This chain links TRBV4-1 with TRBJ1-3, with 9 bases that match TRBD1. J gave up 4 bases and V 0 bases, and 10 bases lay outside the gene matches. The CDR3 is made up of 18 amino acids. Per the germline V gene, CDR1 is MGHRA and CDR2 is YSYEKL. The CDR3 loop is CASSQEERPTGGGNTIYF. In DNA, the CDR3 is TGCGCCAGCAGCCAAGAAGAAAGACCGACAGGGGGAGGAAACACCATATATTTT.

Remarks on this clone: The junction does not match germline at one end; this may be a read error. V gene TRBV10-1 combines with J gene TRBJ1-4; 9 bases map to TRBD1. The germline V gene has CDR1 WNHNN and CDR2 SYGVQD (reference sequence). This CDR3 is 15 amino acids long. This CDR3 is CAGSEAGTGNEKLFF. The CDR3 region has the DNA TGCGCCGGCAGTGAGGCTGGGACAGGGAATGAAAAACTGTTTTTT.

The gene calls are TRBV27 and TRBJ2-3, with a tentative D call TRBD1 (6 bases). The CDR3 loop spans 14 amino acids. Per germline, CDR1 MNHEY and CDR2 SMNVEV (reference sequence). V lost 5 bases to trimming and J lost 1 base, with 10 bases between them. The CDR3 nucleotides read TGTGCCAGCAGTCCCGAGGGGGGCACAGATACGCAGTATTTT. The encoded protein is CASSPEGGTDTQYF.

This chain joins TRBV5-1 and TRBJ2-5, with D tentatively TRBD2 (6 bases). Near its end, the DNA agrees better with TRBJ2-7, so the J call may be wrong. This CDR3 is 17 amino acids long. Per the germline V gene, CDR1 is SGHRS and CDR2 is YFSETQ. Here the CDR3 DNA reads TGCGCCAGCAGCCCGGTACGGGACTTAACCACCCCCTACGAGCAGTACTTC. Translated: CASSPVRDLTTPYEQYF.

This chain uses TRBV30 with TRBJ2-7; 10 nucleotides line up with TRBD1. Germline lookup yields CDR1 GTSNPN and CDR2 SVGIG (reference sequence). The ends lost 3 bases at V and 9 bases at J; junction bases unmatched: 5. The CDR3 is 12 amino acids. The CDR3 loop reads CAWSGTGVWQYF. The CDR3 bases are TGTGCCTGGAGCGGGACAGGGGTCTGGCAGTACTTC.

The V gene is TRBV2, the J gene TRBJ2-3; a weak D match, TRBD2 (5 bases). Per the germline V gene, CDR1 is SNHLY and CDR2 is FYNNEI. V lost 4 bases to trimming and J lost 7 bases, with 18 bases between them. The CDR3 consists of 15 residues. CDR3 residues: CASSVSASPKHTQYF. The CDR3 nucleotides are TGTGCCAGCAGTGTGTCAGCTAGCCCCAAACATACGCAGTATTTT.

This clone was seen only a few times. The chain combines TRBV7-8 with TRBJ2-7; D unresolved. The CDR3 has 16 residues. Trimming cost V 2 bases and J 0 bases, with 14 bases left between them. The germline V gene encodes CDR1 SGHVS and CDR2 FQNEAQ. The CDR3 spells CASSLSSVMSSYEQYF. CDR3 coding DNA: TGTGCCAGCAGCTTATCCAGCGTGATGAGCTCCTACGAGCAGTACTTC.

The chain couples TRBV6-1 to TRBJ2-5, with TRBD2 identical over 11 bases. The CDR3 has 15 residues. Trimming took 10 bases from V and 5 from J; bases not matched to a gene: 12. CDR1 and CDR2 (germline): MNHNS, SASEGT. The DNA of the CDR3 is TGTGCCACCATAATGGTAGCGGGGGGGCCGGAGACCCAGTACTTC. It yields the protein CATIMVAGGPETQYF.

The chain couples TRBV30 to TRBJ1-5; TRBD1 is a possible D gene (5 bases). Germline V CDR1 and CDR2: GTSNPN, SVGIG (reference sequence). This CDR3 is built from 15 residues. The germline V and J ends were trimmed by 0 bases and 4 bases, with 13 bases remaining between them. The CDR3: CAWSVRAGLNQPQHF. DNA for the CDR3: TGTGCCTGGAGTGTACGGGCAGGGCTTAATCAGCCCCAGCATTTT. Full variable domain (outside the CDR3, taken from reference TRBV30 and TRBJ1-5): SQTIHQWPATLVQPVGSPLSLECTVEGTSNPNLYWYRQAAGRGLQLLFYSVGIGQISSEVPQNLSASRPQDRQFILSSKKLLLSDSGFYLCAWSVRAGLNQPQHFGDGTRLSIL.

This clone was counted only a few times. For the CDR3, the DNA is TGTGCCAGCAGCTTAGGCGTGGGAGGGGGGCAGGCAGCTTTCTTT. It yields the protein CASSLGVGGGQAAFF. V and J are TRBV11-2 and TRBJ1-1, with D possibly being TRBD1 (6 bases). Germline lookup yields CDR1 SGHAT and CDR2 FQNNGV. The V end lost 1 base, the J end lost 10 bases, and 19 bases lay between the germline ends. The length of the CDR3 is 15 residues.

The chain is built from TRBV13 and TRBJ2-5, with TRBD1 matching 8 bases. The V and J ends lost 2 bases and 3 bases, in that order; junction bases with no gene match: 14. Germline-derived CDR1 and CDR2 are PRHDT and FYEKMQ (reference sequence). There are 18 residues in the CDR3. CDR3: CASSLWLPGQVVKETQYF. CDR3 in DNA: TGTGCCAGCAGCTTATGGTTACCGGGACAGGTCGTAAAAGAGACCCAGTACTTC.

This chain links TRBV18 with TRBJ1-3; D may be TRBD1 (5 bases). The V end lost 3 bases, the J end lost 4 bases, and 13 bases lay between the germline ends. The CDR3 has 15 amino acids. CDR1 is KGHSH, CDR2 LQKENI, per germline. CDR3 sequence: CASSPFTGPGNTIYF. CDR3 nucleotide sequence: TGTGCCAGCTCACCTTTTACAGGACCCGGAAACACCATATATTTT.

The J gene is TRBJ1-4, the V gene TRBV19, with 9 bases matching TRBD1. CDR3 length: 14 amino acids. V lost 6 bases to trimming and J lost 5 bases; unmatched junction nucleotides: 4. Germline V lookup: CDR1 LNHDA, CDR2 SQIVND (reference sequence). The CDR3 region has the DNA TGTGCCAGTAGCGACAGGGGGGGGAATGAAAAACTGTTTTTT. Translating gives CASSDRGGNEKLFF.

Comment on this clone: The junction and the germline gene differ at one end; a read error may be behind it. The V and J genes are TRBV9 and TRBJ2-7; 7 bases map to TRBD2. The CDR3 runs to 15 residues. The germline V gene encodes CDR1 SGDLS and CDR2 YYNGEE. The CDR3 is CASNEDGGTSNEQYF. For the CDR3, the DNA is TGTGCCAGCAACGAGGACGGGGGGACCTCCAACGAGCAGTACTTC.

A few counts support this clone. This rearrangement joins TRBV11-2 to TRBJ2-7; unclear D gene. Germline V gives CDR1 SGHAT, CDR2 FQNNGV. The CDR3 spans 13 residues. The V end lost 0 bases, the J end lost 5 bases, and 8 bases lay between the germline ends. This chain's CDR3 is CASSLEAIHEQYF. The CDR3 DNA reads TGTGCCAGCAGCTTAGAAGCGATCCACGAGCAGTACTTC.

This chain connects TRBV11-1 to TRBJ2-7, with 9 bases aligning to TRBD1. There are 14 residues in the CDR3. The germline V gene has CDR1 SGHAT and CDR2 FQDESV (reference sequence). The V and J ends lost 5 bases and 6 bases, in that order; junction bases with no gene match: 8. DNA for the CDR3: TGTGCCAGCAGCCTCCGGGACAGGGTAGGCGAGCAGTACTTC. It is translated as CASSLRDRVGEQYF. Full variable domain (outside the CDR3, taken from reference TRBV11-1 and TRBJ2-7): EAEVAQSPRYKITEKSQAVAFWCDPISGHATLYWYRQILGQGPELLVQFQDESVVDDSQLPKDRFSAERLKGVDSTLKIQPAELGDSAMYLCASSLRDRVGEQYFGPGTRLTVT.

The chain joins TRBV5-1 to TRBJ1-1, with TRBD1 matching 7 bases. The V gene end was trimmed by 3 bases and the J gene end by 1 base; junction bases not matched to a gene: 3. CDR3 length: 14 amino acids. Germline V gene data show CDR1 as SGHRS and CDR2 as YFSETQ. The DNA of the CDR3 is TGCGCCAGCAGCTCGGGACAGAGGAACACTGAAGCTTTCTTT. Residues: CASSSGQRNTEAFF.

This clone was seen once. The rearrangement uses TRBV19 and TRBJ1-4; TRBD1 might be the D (6 bases). The CDR3 extends over 15 amino acids. V shed 4 bases and J shed 6 bases, with 15 bases lying between them. CDR1 and CDR2 from the germline V gene are LNHDA and SQIVND (reference sequence). The CDR3 region has the DNA TGTGCCAGTAGTAAACAGGGTTTAGTATATGAAAAACTGTTTTTT. Translation gives CASSKQGLVYEKLFF.

The chain recombines TRBV5-1 with TRBJ2-2; tentative D call: TRBD1 (5 bases). The CDR3 extends over 16 amino acids. The germline V gene has CDR1 SGHRS and CDR2 YFSETQ. Trimming stripped 0 bases from V and 6 bases from J, with 15 bases between. CDR3 sequence: CASSLEGRTWAGELFF. The CDR3 nucleotides read TGCGCCAGCAGCTTGGAGGGGCGCACCTGGGCCGGGGAGCTGTTTTTT.

The chain couples TRBV5-4 to TRBJ2-7; D perhaps matches TRBD2 (5 bases). V was trimmed by 4 bases and J by 1 base, leaving 9 bases between them. Per germline, CDR1 SGHNT and CDR2 YYREEE (reference sequence). The length of the CDR3 is 13 residues. The chain's CDR3 is CASSPGSSYEQYF. CDR3 DNA: TGTGCCAGCAGCCCGGGATCGTCCTACGAGCAGTACTTC.

This clone has just a few counts. V is TRBV5-1 and J is TRBJ2-7, with D perhaps matching TRBD2 (6 bases). Trimming took off 4 bases at V and 0 bases at J, with 14 bases between the two ends. Germline-derived CDR1 and CDR2 are SGHRS and YFSETQ. The CDR3 spans 15 residues. The DNA of the CDR3 is TGCGCCAGCAGCCCGGGGTACGGGAGCTCCTACGAGCAGTACGTC. It yields the protein CASSPGYGSSYEQYV.

This clone showed up just once. This chain connects TRBV6-1 to TRBJ1-2, with TRBD1 identical over 12 bases. The V segment lost 10 bases and the J segment 8 bases; nucleotides outside the gene matches: 11. The CDR3 sequence is 14 residues long. Germline loops: CDR1 MNHNS, CDR2 SASEGT. CDR3 in DNA: TGTGCCAACGAATCGGGACAGGGGGCCGGGGGCTACACCTTC. It yields the protein CANESGQGAGGYTF.

Comment on this clone: Sequence at one end of the junction differs from germline and may be a read error. The chain combines TRBV7-7 with TRBJ2-3; 9 bases align to TRBD1. The CDR3 sequence is 14 residues long. From germline, CDR1 is SSHAT and CDR2 FNYEAQ (reference sequence). CDR3 protein: CASSRDRGTDTQYF. CDR3 nucleotide sequence: TGTGCTAGCAGCCGGGACAGGGGCACAGATACGCAGTATTTT.